This note documents a single T cell receptor beta chain sequence. Its antigen is currently unknown. The V and J ends lost 2 bases and 2 bases respectively, with 12 bases between them. This CDR3 contains 16 residues. This record comes from a study of blood T cells in healthy people across ages. A second PCR of about 7 to 11 cycles used a sample-barcoded 5' primer and a J-beta primer mix. Each cDNA molecule received a tag from a template-switch adaptor that had 12 random nucleotides. TCRdb itself ran the 5' RACE reads through MiXCR, one entry per CDR3 protein. The profile covers hundreds of thousands of distinct CDR3 sequences, with around 54% appearing a single time and more than 35% taken by the ten largest. Study results and limitations: Higher naive T cell percentage went strongly together with higher TCR beta diversity.

Per individual sample, total RNA of at least 6 micrograms was extracted. This chain uses TRBV12-3 or TRBV12-4 with TRBJ2-2; D unresolved. The material sequenced was blood. This sequence originates from a man in his 60s in good health. CDR3 amino acids: CASSLSPTLNTGELFF. The CDR3, as DNA: TGTGCCAGCAGTTTATCCCCGACACTAAACACCGGGGAGCTGTTTTTT.